One TCR beta chain is described in this entry. The antigen remains unidentified. This sample was included in a study of blood T cells in healthy people across ages. This CDR3 is built from 12 residues. V dropped 6 bases and J dropped 7 bases, with 12 bases sitting between them. Looked up from germline, CDR1 is MDHEN and CDR2 is SYDVKM. Overall study results and limits: Strong correlation was found linking TCR beta diversity to naive T cell percentage.

Primers used in a second PCR of roughly 7 to 12 cycles were a sample-barcoded 5' primer and a J-beta primer mix. TCRdb ran MiXCR on the 5' RACE reads and lists one entry per CDR3 protein. The data hold under 800,000 distinct CDR3 sequences, with roughly 41% observed a single time. Samples had at least 7 million PBMCs isolated from them. The genes are TRBV28 and TRBJ1-2, with no clear D. The sequencing sample was made of blood. The source of this sequence is an older woman in good health. Written as DNA, the CDR3 is TGTGCCAGCAGCACGACACACGGTGGCTACACCTTC. As protein: CASSTTHGGYTF.